This T cell receptor beta chain was recovered during a study of cytomegalovirus exposure and HLA in healthy donors (dated by TCRdb to 2015 to 2018). About the investigation overall: A later analysis indicated that the roughly 120 validation repertoires were generated on the platform also employed for the 670 or so repertoires of the first cohort. The study aimed to test whether cataloging public T cell receptors could reveal signatures of past pathogen exposure. A separate validation cohort of over a hundred different subjects was used in addition to the approximately 610-subject first cohort. To predict cytomegalovirus infection status, the study brought together high-throughput TCR immunosequencing, statistical association of individual TCRs with disease status, and machine learning. Paper-wide results and their limitations: According to the authors, the approach could potentially be generalized to other disease states and immunological phenotypes. The classifier was reported to diagnose cytomegalovirus status with high specificity and sensitivity in both the original cohort and the validation cohort. In a later analysis, TCRs clustered in the first cohort were found to also tend to co-occur in the roughly 120 validation repertoires, with 85% to 95% of cluster scores above 0. A few of the identified cytomegalovirus-associated TCR beta chains were confirmed in vitro to be specific for cytomegalovirus antigens. The study gave a list of about 160 TCR beta chains associated with cytomegalovirus. Most TCR sequences were seen in very few donors, while some public TCRs were found in many individuals. All 130 or so repertoires were used to score co-occurrence in the validation cohort in a later analysis, because that analysis had no HLA typing for the cohort.

Separate from the approximately 700-subject first cohort, the validation cohort of more than 90 subjects was the group to which the donors belonged. The library was made by the immunoSEQ multiplex PCR assay. The authors processed their data as follows. A statistical classification framework was built for diagnosing cytomegalovirus status from the catalog of TCR beta chain sequences. The table was pulled from immuneACCESS by TCRdb, which kept in-frame rearrangements only. Such tables lose some clones; where checked, under half of the loss comes from unresolved V genes, and the rest has no known cause. V and J calls and clone size are copied from that table; D and trimming were computed from the DNA. This sample lists some 65,000 clones; roughly 96% were detected once. The ten largest account for over 2% of the sample. Notes on this clone: Its antigen is not yet known. No clone much larger than this one lies a single base away; base qualities are absent.

The CDR1 and CDR2 encoded by the germline V gene are ENHRY and SYGVKD. Trimming leaves V shorter by 2 bases and J shorter by 2 bases, with the junction holding 12 bases beyond the gene matches. The CDR3, cysteine through phenylalanine, is 18 amino acids long. Only the CDR3 DNA is retained, 54 bases long and in frame from the first base. The V gene is TRBV10-3 and the J gene is TRBJ2-7, with 10 central nucleotides matching TRBD1. Input material: PBMCs. This TCR was recovered from a man between 18 and 29 years old in good health and CMV-seronegative. The DNA sequence is as follows: TGTGCCATCAGTGAGGGGGGAGACAGGGGGCGGACTACCTACGAGCAGTACTTC. Its protein product is CAISEGGDRGRTTYEQYF.